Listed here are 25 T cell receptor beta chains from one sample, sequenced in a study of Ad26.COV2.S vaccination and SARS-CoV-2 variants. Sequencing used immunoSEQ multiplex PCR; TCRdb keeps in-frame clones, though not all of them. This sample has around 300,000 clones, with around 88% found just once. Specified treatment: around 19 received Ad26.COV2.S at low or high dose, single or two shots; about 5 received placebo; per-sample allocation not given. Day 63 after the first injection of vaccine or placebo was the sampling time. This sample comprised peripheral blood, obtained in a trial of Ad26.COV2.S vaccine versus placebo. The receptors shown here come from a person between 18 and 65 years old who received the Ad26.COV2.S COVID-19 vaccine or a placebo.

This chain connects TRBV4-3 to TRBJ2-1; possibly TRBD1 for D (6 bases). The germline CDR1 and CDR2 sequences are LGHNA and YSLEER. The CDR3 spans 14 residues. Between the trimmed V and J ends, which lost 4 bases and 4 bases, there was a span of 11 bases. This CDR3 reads CASSLADRYNEQFF. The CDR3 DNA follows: TGCGCCAGCAGCCTCGCGGACAGATACAATGAGCAGTTCTTC.

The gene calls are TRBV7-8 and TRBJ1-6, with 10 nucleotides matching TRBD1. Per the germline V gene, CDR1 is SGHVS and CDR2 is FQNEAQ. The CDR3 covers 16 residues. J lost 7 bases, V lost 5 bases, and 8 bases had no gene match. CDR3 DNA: TGTGCCAGCAGCCCCTGGGCGGGACAGGGGAATTCACCCCTCCACTTT. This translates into CASSPWAGQGNSPLHF.

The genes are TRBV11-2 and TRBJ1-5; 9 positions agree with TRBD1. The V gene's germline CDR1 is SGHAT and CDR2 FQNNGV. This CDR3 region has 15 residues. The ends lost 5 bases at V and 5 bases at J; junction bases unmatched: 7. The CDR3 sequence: CASSEGTGKDQPQHF. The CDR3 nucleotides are TGTGCCAGCAGCGAAGGGACAGGGAAAGATCAGCCCCAGCATTTT.

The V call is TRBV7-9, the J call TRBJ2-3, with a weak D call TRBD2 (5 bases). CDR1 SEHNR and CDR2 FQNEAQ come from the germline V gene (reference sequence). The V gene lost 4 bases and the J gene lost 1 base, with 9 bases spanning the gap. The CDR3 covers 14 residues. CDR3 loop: CASSSREGTDTQYF. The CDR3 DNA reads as TGTGCCAGCAGCTCGAGGGAAGGCACAGATACGCAGTATTTT.

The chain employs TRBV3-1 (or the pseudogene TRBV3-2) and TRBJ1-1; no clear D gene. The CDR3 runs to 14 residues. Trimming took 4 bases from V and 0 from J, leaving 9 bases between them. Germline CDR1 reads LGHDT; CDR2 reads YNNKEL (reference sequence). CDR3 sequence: CASSPTQLNTEAFF. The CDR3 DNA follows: TGTGCCAGCAGCCCAACCCAGTTGAACACTGAAGCTTTCTTT.

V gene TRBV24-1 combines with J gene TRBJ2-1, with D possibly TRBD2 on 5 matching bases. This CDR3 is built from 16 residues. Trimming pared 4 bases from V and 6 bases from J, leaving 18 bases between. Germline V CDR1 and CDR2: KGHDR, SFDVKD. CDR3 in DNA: TGTGCCACCAGTGAGCCTTCACTAGATGTGGGCAATGAGCAGTTCTTC. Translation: CATSEPSLDVGNEQFF.

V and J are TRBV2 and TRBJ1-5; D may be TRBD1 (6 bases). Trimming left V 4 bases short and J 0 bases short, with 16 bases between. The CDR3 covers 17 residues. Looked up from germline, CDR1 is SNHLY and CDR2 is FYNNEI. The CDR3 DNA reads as TGTGCCAGCAGTGCCCACCGCACAGGGTCTAGCAATCAGCCCCAGCATTTT. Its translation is CASSAHRTGSSNQPQHF.

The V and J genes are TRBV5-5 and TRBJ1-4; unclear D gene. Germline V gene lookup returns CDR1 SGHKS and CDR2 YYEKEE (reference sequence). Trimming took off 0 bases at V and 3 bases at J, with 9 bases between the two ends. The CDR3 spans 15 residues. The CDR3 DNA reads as TGTGCCAGCAGCTTGGTCCCAGGACCTAATGAAAAACTGTTTTTT. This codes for CASSLVPGPNEKLFF.

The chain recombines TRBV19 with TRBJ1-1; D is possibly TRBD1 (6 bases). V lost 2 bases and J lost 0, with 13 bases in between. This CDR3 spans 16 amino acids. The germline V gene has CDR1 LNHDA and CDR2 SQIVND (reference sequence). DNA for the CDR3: TGTGCCAGTAGTATACAGGGGAATCTAATGAACACTGAAGCTTTCTTT. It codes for CASSIQGNLMNTEAFF.

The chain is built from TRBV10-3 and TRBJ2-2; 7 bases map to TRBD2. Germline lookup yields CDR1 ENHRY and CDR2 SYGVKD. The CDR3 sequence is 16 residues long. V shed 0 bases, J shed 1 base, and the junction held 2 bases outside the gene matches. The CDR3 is CAISESGLGNTGELFF. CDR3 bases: TGTGCCATCAGTGAGTCAGGACTAGGGAACACCGGGGAGCTGTTTTTT.

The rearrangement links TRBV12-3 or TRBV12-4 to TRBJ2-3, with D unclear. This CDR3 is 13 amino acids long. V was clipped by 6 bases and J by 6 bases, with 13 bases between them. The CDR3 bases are TGTGCCAGCAGCCTAGGGCCAGCCGATACGCAGTATTTT. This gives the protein CASSLGPADTQYF.

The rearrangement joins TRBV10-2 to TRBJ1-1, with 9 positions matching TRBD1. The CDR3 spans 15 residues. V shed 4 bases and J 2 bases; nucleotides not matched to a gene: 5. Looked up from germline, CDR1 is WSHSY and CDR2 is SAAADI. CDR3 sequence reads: CASSARGQGNTEAFF. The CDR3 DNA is TGCGCCAGCAGTGCCCGGGGACAGGGAAACACTGAAGCTTTCTTT.

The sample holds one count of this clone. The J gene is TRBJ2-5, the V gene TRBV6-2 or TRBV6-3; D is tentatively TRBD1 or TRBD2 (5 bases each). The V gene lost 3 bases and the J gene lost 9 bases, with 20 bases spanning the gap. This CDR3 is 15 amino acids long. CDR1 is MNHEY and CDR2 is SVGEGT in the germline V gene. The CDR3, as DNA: TGTGCCAGCAGTTATGAGGCAGGTCGCGTGGGGGCCCAGTACTTC. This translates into CASSYEAGRVGAQYF.

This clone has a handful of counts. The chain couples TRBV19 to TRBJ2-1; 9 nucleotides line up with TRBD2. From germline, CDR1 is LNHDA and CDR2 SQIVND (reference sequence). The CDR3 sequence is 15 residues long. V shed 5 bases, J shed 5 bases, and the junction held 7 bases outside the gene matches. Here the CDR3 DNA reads TGTGCCAGTAGTTTGGGACTAGCCCATGACAATGAGCAGTTCTTC. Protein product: CASSLGLAHDNEQFF.

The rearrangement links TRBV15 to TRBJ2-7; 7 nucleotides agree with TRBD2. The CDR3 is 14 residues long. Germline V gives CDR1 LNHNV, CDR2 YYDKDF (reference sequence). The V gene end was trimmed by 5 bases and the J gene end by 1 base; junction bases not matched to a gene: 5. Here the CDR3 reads CATSPGGGSYEQYF. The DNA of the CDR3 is TGTGCCACCAGCCCCGGCGGGGGTTCCTACGAGCAGTACTTC. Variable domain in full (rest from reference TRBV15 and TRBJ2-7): DAMVIQNPRYQVTQFGKPVTLSCSQTLNHNVMYWYQQKSSQAPKLLFHYYDKDFNNEADTPDNFQSRRPNTSFCFLDIRSPGLGDTAMYLCATSPGGGSYEQYFGPGTRLTVT.

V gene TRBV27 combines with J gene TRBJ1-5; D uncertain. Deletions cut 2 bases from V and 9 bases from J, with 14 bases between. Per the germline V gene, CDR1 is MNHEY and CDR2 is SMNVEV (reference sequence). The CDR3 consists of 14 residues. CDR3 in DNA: TGTGCCAGCAGTTTAAAGGGTGGTCCGCTGCCCCAGCATTTT. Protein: CASSLKGGPLPQHF.

CDR3 amino acids: CASSVGSGTGGDNQPQHF. The CDR3 coding sequence is TGTGCCAGCAGTGTCGGTTCAGGTACAGGGGGCGACAATCAGCCCCAGCATTTT. This rearrangement joins TRBV6-4 to TRBJ1-5, with 9 bases identical to TRBD1. The CDR3 runs 18 residues. V shed 4 bases and J 3 bases; nucleotides not matched to a gene: 13. Germline CDR1 reads MRHNA; CDR2 reads SNTAGT.

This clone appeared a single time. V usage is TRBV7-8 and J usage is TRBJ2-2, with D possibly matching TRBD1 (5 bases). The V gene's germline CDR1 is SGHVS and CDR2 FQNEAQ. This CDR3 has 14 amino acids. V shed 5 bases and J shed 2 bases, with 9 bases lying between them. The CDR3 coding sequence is TGTGCCAGCAGCGGACAACCAAACACCGGGGAGCTGTTTTTT. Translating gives CASSGQPNTGELFF.

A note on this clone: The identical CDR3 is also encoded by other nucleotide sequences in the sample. The CDR3 loop is CASSIGASYEQYF. The CDR3 nucleotides are TGTGCCAGTAGTATAGGGGCGAGCTACGAGCAGTACTTC. This chain links TRBV19 with TRBJ2-7, with D unclear. The CDR3 length is 13 residues. V shed 1 base and J shed 3 bases, with 7 bases lying between them. Germline V gives CDR1 LNHDA, CDR2 SQIVND (reference sequence).

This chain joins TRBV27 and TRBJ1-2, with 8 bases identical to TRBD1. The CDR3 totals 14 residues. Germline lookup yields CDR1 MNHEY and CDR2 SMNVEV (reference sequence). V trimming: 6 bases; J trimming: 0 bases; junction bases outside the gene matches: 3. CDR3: CASRDRGANYGYTF. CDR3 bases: TGTGCCAGCAGAGACAGGGGTGCTAACTATGGCTACACCTTC.

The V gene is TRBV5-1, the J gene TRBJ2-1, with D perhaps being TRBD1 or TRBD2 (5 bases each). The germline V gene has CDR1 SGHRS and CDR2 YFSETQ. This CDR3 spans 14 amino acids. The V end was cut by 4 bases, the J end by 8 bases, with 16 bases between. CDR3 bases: TGCGCCAGCAGCGATGCCGGGACCCTCGATGAGCAGTTCTTC. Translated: CASSDAGTLDEQFF.

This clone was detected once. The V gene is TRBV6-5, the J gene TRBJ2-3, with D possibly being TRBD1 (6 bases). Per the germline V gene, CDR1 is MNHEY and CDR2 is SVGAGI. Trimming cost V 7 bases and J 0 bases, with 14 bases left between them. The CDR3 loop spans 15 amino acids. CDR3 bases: TGTGCCAGCACCGGACAGATAACTAGCACAGATACGCAGTATTTT. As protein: CASTGQITSTDTQYF.

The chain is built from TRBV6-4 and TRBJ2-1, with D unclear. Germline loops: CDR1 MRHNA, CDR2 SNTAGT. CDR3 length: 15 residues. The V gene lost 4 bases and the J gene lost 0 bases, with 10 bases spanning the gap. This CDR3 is CASSVDRDSYNEQFF. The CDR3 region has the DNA TGTGCCAGCAGTGTAGACCGTGACTCCTACAATGAGCAGTTCTTC.

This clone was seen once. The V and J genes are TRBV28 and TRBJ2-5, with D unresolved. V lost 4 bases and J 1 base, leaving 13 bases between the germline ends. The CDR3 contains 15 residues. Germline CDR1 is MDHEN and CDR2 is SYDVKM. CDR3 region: CASSSLQWAQETQYF. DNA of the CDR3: TGTGCCAGCAGTTCACTACAGTGGGCCCAAGAGACCCAGTACTTC.

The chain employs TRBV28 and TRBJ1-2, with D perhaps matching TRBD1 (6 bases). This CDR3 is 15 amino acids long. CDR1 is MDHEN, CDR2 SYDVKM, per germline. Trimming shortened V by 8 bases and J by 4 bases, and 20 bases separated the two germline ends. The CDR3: CASRAIGGYFYGYTF. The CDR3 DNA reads TGTGCCAGCCGGGCTATTGGGGGCTACTTCTATGGCTACACCTTC.